Presented here are 30 T cell receptor beta chains from one specimen sequenced in a study of blood T cell repertoires in COVID-19. Some clones are missing from TCRdb's copy, which holds only in-frame ones; the method was immunoSEQ multiplex PCR. Among 300,000 to 400,000 clones listed, 85% were seen once. The sequencing sample was made of peripheral blood. These receptors originate from a human donor in a cohort sampled during active COVID-19.

This rearrangement joins TRBV6-1 to TRBJ1-1; D not certain. The CDR3 loop spans 15 amino acids. Germline V lookup: CDR1 MNHNS, CDR2 SASEGT. V was pared by 1 base and J by 5 bases, with 14 bases between. CDR3 in amino acids: CASSEGRQTRTEAFF. The DNA for the CDR3 is TGTGCCAGCAGTGAAGGGCGGCAGACGAGGACTGAAGCTTTCTTT.

This chain joins TRBV28 and TRBJ1-5, with a tentative D call TRBD1 (5 bases). Trimming removed 6 bases from V and 1 base from J, with 16 bases in between. The CDR3 runs to 16 residues. Germline V CDR1 and CDR2: MDHEN, SYDVKM. CDR3 region: CASSSRGGWSNQPQHF. CDR3 in DNA: TGTGCCAGCAGCTCTCGGGGGGGTTGGAGCAATCAGCCCCAGCATTTT.

This rearrangement joins TRBV6-1 to TRBJ1-2, with 10 bases matching TRBD1. Germline-derived CDR1 and CDR2 are MNHNS and SASEGT. V was clipped by 1 base and J by 4 bases; unmatched bases: 6. This CDR3 is built from 16 residues. The CDR3 DNA reads as TGTGCCAGCAGTGAAGGGACAGGGGGTATGTCCTATGGCTACACCTTC. This codes for CASSEGTGGMSYGYTF.

The chain has TRBV10-3 and TRBJ1-2; 9 bases line up with TRBD1. CDR3 length: 14 amino acids. Germline-derived CDR1 and CDR2 are ENHRY and SYGVKD. V shed 2 bases and J 12 bases; nucleotides not matched to a gene: 10. CDR3 in DNA: TGTGCCATCAGTGAGAAACGGGACAGGGTGTTACACACCTTC. As protein: CAISEKRDRVLHTF.

This chain links TRBV5-1 with TRBJ2-1; D possibly corresponds to TRBD2 (5 bases). This CDR3 comprises 12 residues. CDR1 is SGHRS, CDR2 YFSETQ, per germline. The ends were cut back, 0 bases at V and 11 bases at J, with 9 bases in the middle. CDR3 sequence: CASSLASRKQFF. CDR3 bases: TGCGCCAGCAGCTTGGCTAGCAGGAAGCAGTTCTTC.

V and J are TRBV3-1 (or the pseudogene TRBV3-2) and TRBJ2-1; no definite D call. Germline assignment: CDR1 LGHDT and CDR2 YNNKEL (reference sequence). CDR3 length equals 14 residues. V was trimmed by 8 bases and J by 0 bases, leaving 11 bases between them. The CDR3 DNA is TGTGCCAGCCTAGATTCCAGCTCCTACAATGAGCAGTTCTTC. Its translation: CASLDSSSYNEQFF.

The chain carries TRBV5-6 and TRBJ1-4; 9 bases line up with TRBD1. Unmatched junction bases numbered 7, after V lost 7 bases and J lost 3 bases. CDR3 length: 15 amino acids. Germline V gives CDR1 SGHDT, CDR2 YYEEEE. Written as DNA, the CDR3 is TGTGCCAGCCTAGAACAGGGGGCGCCTAATGAAAAACTGTTTTTT. Translation: CASLEQGAPNEKLFF.

The chain uses TRBV19 and TRBJ2-1, with a weak D call TRBD2 (5 bases). Trimming removed 5 bases from V and 10 bases from J, with 9 bases in between. This CDR3 comprises 11 residues. Per germline, CDR1 LNHDA and CDR2 SQIVND (reference sequence). The CDR3 coding sequence is TGTGCCAGTAGTGTTACGGGGGAGCAGTTCTTC. Protein product: CASSVTGEQFF.

V and J are TRBV2 and TRBJ1-2; D remains ambiguous. CDR1 is SNHLY, CDR2 FYNNEI, per germline. CDR3 length: 12 amino acids. V gave up 6 bases and J gave up 7 bases, with 12 bases separating them. CDR3 region: CASRVAFPGYTF. The CDR3 bases are TGTGCCAGCAGAGTAGCGTTTCCTGGCTACACCTTC.

The J gene is TRBJ1-1, the V gene TRBV19, with TRBD1 as a possible D gene (5 bases). V was clipped by 5 bases and J by 4 bases, with 11 bases between them. There are 13 residues in the CDR3. Germline CDR1 is LNHDA and CDR2 is SQIVND (reference sequence). The CDR3 protein is CASSPAGGTEAFF. The CDR3 DNA follows: TGTGCCAGTAGTCCGGCCGGGGGCACTGAAGCTTTCTTT.

V usage is TRBV3-1 (or the pseudogene TRBV3-2) and J usage is TRBJ2-6; the D is unclear. The CDR3 is made up of 16 amino acids. CDR1 is LGHDT, CDR2 YNNKEL, per germline (reference sequence). Trimming removed 1 base from V and 0 bases from J, with 7 bases in between. The CDR3 nucleotides read TGTGCCAGCAGCCAAGTGCCCGGCTCTGGGGCCAACGTCCTGACTTTC. Translation gives CASSQVPGSGANVLTF.

This chain connects TRBV28 to TRBJ2-7; D gene uncertain. The V gene lost 2 bases and the J gene lost 1 base, with 6 bases spanning the gap. This CDR3 has 13 residues. Germline values: CDR1 MDHEN, CDR2 SYDVKM. CDR3 coding DNA: TGTGCCAGCAGTTTAGGGCCATCCTACGAGCAGTACTTC. Amino acid sequence: CASSLGPSYEQYF.

This chain connects TRBV5-1 to TRBJ1-2, with TRBD1 matching 8 bases. V was pared by 2 bases and J by 8 bases, with 11 bases of the junction left unmatched. The CDR3 totals 15 residues. Germline loops: CDR1 SGHRS, CDR2 YFSETQ. The CDR3 DNA reads TGCGCCAGCAGCTTTAGTCTAGGACAGGGCCAAGGCTACACCTTC. Its translation: CASSFSLGQGQGYTF.

The chain has TRBV30 and TRBJ2-4; D might be TRBD2 (6 bases). V was shortened by 0 bases and J by 6 bases, with 15 bases between the two germline ends. The CDR3 has 15 residues. Germline-derived CDR1 and CDR2 are GTSNPN and SVGIG (reference sequence). The CDR3 DNA sequence: TGTGCCTGGAGTGTGGGGAGCGCCGGGGGAAACATTCAGTACTTC. Residues: CAWSVGSAGGNIQYF.

A word on this clone: Other DNA sequences of this sample code for an identical CDR3. The chain is built from TRBV20-1 and TRBJ1-2; D is undetermined. Germline-derived CDR1 and CDR2 are DFQATT and SNEGSKA (reference sequence). V shed 2 bases and J shed 2 bases, with 3 bases lying between them. CDR3 size: 11 residues. The CDR3 DNA follows: TGCAGTGCTAGACTGAACTATGGCTACACCTTC. It translates to CSARLNYGYTF.

This clone was detected once. The chain uses TRBV27 and TRBJ2-1; 13 positions agree with TRBD2. Per the germline V gene, CDR1 is MNHEY and CDR2 is SMNVEV (reference sequence). J gave up 3 bases and V 4 bases, and 9 bases lay outside the gene matches. This CDR3 spans 18 amino acids. As DNA, the CDR3 is TGTGCCAGCAGTTCTACTAGCGGGGGGGGAACATACTACAATGAGCAGTTCTTC. It translates to CASSSTSGGGTYYNEQFF.

The chain recombines TRBV4-2 with TRBJ1-1; no clear D gene. Trimming stripped 0 bases from V and 1 base from J, with 6 bases between. CDR3 length: 14 residues. Germline CDR1 and CDR2: LGHNA and YNFKEQ. Written as DNA, the CDR3 is TGTGCCAGCAGCCAAGATCCGCGGAACACTGAAGCTTTCTTT. As protein: CASSQDPRNTEAFF.

The chain is built from TRBV6-5 and TRBJ2-4; D possibly corresponds to TRBD1 (7 bases). V lost 1 base and J 7 bases, leaving 17 bases between the germline ends. The CDR3 contains 16 residues. CDR1 is MNHEY and CDR2 is SVGAGI in the germline V gene. Written as DNA, the CDR3 is TGTGCCAGCAGTTACTTAACAGGGGCGGAGGGGAACATTCAGTACTTC. Its protein product is CASSYLTGAEGNIQYF.

The table lists this clone with a few counts. The chain employs TRBV2 and TRBJ1-1; D possibly corresponds to TRBD1 (6 bases). The CDR3 contains 13 residues. Trimming pared 7 bases from V and 3 bases from J, leaving 12 bases between. Germline V gene data show CDR1 as SNHLY and CDR2 as FYNNEI. The CDR3 reads CASTRQAHTEAFF. As DNA, the CDR3 is TGTGCCAGCACCCGACAGGCCCACACTGAAGCTTTCTTT.

This clone came up a few times. In DNA form, the CDR3 reads TGTGCCAGCAGTTCAGGGTATCAGCCCCAGCATTTT. Translating gives CASSSGYQPQHF. The J gene is TRBJ1-5, the V gene TRBV2, with a possible D match to TRBD1 (5 bases). The CDR3 has 12 residues. Trimming stripped 5 bases from V and 5 bases from J, with 7 bases between. CDR1 and CDR2 (germline): SNHLY, FYNNEI.

This clone occurred once. The chain uses TRBV6-4 and TRBJ1-1; 8 bases match TRBD1. Germline trimming cut 5 bases from V and 5 bases from J; bases unmatched to any gene: 10. Germline CDR1 reads MRHNA; CDR2 reads SNTAGT. This CDR3 has 15 amino acids. The DNA for the CDR3 is TGTGCCAGCAGTTATACAGGGGGTTTGGGGACTGAAGCTTTCTTT. Its translation: CASSYTGGLGTEAFF.

This clone came up a few times. The chain joins TRBV2 to TRBJ1-1; D may be TRBD1 (5 bases). Germline V lookup: CDR1 SNHLY, CDR2 FYNNEI. CDR3 length equals 14 residues. With 7 bases removed from V and 1 base from J, the gap between germline ends came to 13 bases. DNA of the CDR3: TGTGCCAGCAATCTGCAGGGAGGGAACACTGAAGCTTTCTTT. Its protein product is CASNLQGGNTEAFF.

V and J are TRBV18 and TRBJ1-1, with 9 bases matching TRBD1. With 3 bases clipped from V and 4 bases from J, the junction kept 9 bases outside the gene matches. CDR3 length equals 16 residues. Germline V CDR1 and CDR2: KGHSH, LQKENI. CDR3 residues: CASSPGADRGGTEAFF. CDR3 DNA: TGTGCCAGCTCACCGGGGGCGGACAGGGGAGGCACTGAAGCTTTCTTT.

The chain uses TRBV7-3 and TRBJ2-3, with 7 bases matching TRBD2. This CDR3 spans 13 amino acids. CDR1 and CDR2 (germline): SGHTA, FQGTGA. Trimming cost V 4 bases and J 7 bases; bases outside gene matches: 5. The DNA of the CDR3 is TGTGCCAGCAGCTCGGCGCGGGGGAATACGCAGTATTTT. It is translated as CASSSARGNTQYF.

In its sample, this clone was seen once. The chain is built from TRBV25-1 and TRBJ1-1; no definite D call. Per germline, CDR1 MGHDK and CDR2 SYGVNS. V dropped 1 base and J dropped 3 bases, with 15 bases sitting between them. The CDR3 loop spans 16 amino acids. The CDR3 DNA sequence: TGTGCCAGCAGTGAATTAGGCGGGGAGACGGACACTGAAGCTTTCTTT. Protein: CASSELGGETDTEAFF.

There are a few counts of this clone. The chain couples TRBV4-2 to TRBJ1-1; D call uncertain. Germline-derived CDR1 and CDR2 are LGHNA and YNFKEQ. This CDR3 has 13 amino acids. V lost 0 bases and J lost 6, with 8 bases in between. As DNA, the CDR3 is TGTGCCAGCAGCCAAGAGAAGAGCCCTGAAGCTTTCTTT. Its protein product is CASSQEKSPEAFF.

The chain links TRBV7-9 to TRBJ2-7; D uncertain. Deletions cut 0 bases from V and 6 bases from J, with 9 bases between. Germline-derived CDR1 and CDR2 are SEHNR and FQNEAQ (reference sequence). The CDR3 length is 13 residues. CDR3 nucleotide sequence: TGTGCCAGCAGCTTAGCGCGGCCGGCCGAGCAGTACTTC. This sequence encodes CASSLARPAEQYF. The full variable domain, with the rest looked up from reference TRBV7-9 and TRBJ2-7, is DTGVSQNPRHKITKRGQNVTFRCDPISEHNRLYWYRQTLGQGPEFLTYFQNEAQLEKSRLLSDRFSAERPKGSFSTLEIQRTEQGDSAMYLCASSLARPAEQYFGPGTRLTVT.

The V and J genes are TRBV6-5 and TRBJ2-1, with D possibly being TRBD1 (6 bases). The CDR3 sequence is 14 residues long. Germline V gives CDR1 MNHEY, CDR2 SVGAGI. Trimming left V 7 bases short and J 5 bases short, with 15 bases between. In nucleotides, the CDR3 is TGTGCCAGCACCAGACAGGTTGGCGACAATGAGCAGTTCTTC. Translation gives CASTRQVGDNEQFF.

The chain recombines TRBV2 with TRBJ1-2, with a weak D call TRBD1 (6 bases). Germline-derived CDR1 and CDR2 are SNHLY and FYNNEI. The V gene lost 8 bases and the J gene lost 4 bases, with 14 bases spanning the gap. CDR3 size: 13 residues. In nucleotides, the CDR3 is TGTGCCAGCGACATGGGGGCTGGCTATGGCTACACCTTC. Translation gives CASDMGAGYGYTF.

This clone was recorded only once. The V call is TRBV5-1, the J call TRBJ2-1; 14 positions agree with TRBD2. Losses at the gene ends were 4 bases for V and 8 bases for J; bases not matched to a gene: 11. The CDR3 contains 17 residues. From germline, CDR1 is SGHRS and CDR2 YFSETQ. CDR3 nucleotide sequence: TGCGCCAGCAGCATGCGGCCGGGACTAGCGGGGGTATATGAGCAGTTCTTC. This sequence encodes CASSMRPGLAGVYEQFF.